The text below deals with one T cell receptor beta chain. A single count supports this clonotype. Its antigen remains undetermined. Mismatch with germline at one junction end may stem from a read error. Library creation used multiplex PCR. Sequenced on an Illumina HiSeq 4000. CDR3 regions were amplified by Arm-PCR with iRepertoire HTBI primers to construct TCR beta libraries. Before sequencing, the PCR products went through gel purification. From the authors' description of their analysis: Gene usage analysis of CDR3 amino acid clonotypes used the 55 to 65 TRBV and about 14 TRBJ segments found across samples. COPE and FqMerger were used to merge filtered high-quality paired reads into contigs. Contigs were aligned with BLAST to IMGT TRBV, TRBD and TRBJ reference genes, and CDR3 was defined per IMGT. Highly expanded clones were defined as clonotypes with a frequency above 0.1%. Shannon entropy served as the measure of repertoire diversity, while the Gini coefficient captured V-J evenness. Clonotypes shared by more than one individual were considered public. TCRdb's own reprocessing of the public reads used fastp at Q25 and MiXCR and kept productive beta chains. Every entry covers one CDR3 protein and lists the most common genes and DNA from its rows. For this entry, the V and J calls and clone size follow TCRdb and not the study's own pipeline. This sample holds 450,000 to 600,000 distinct CDR3 sequences; approximately 15% were observed only once. 10% of the sample is taken by the ten largest.

Taken from cysteine to phenylalanine, the CDR3 has 15 residues. Only CDR3 DNA remains: 45 bases, in frame from the first base. CDR1 and CDR2, looked up from the germline V gene (reference sequence), are SEHNR and FQNEAQ. The sample comes from a study of regulatory T cells in long-lasting Graves disease (dated by TCRdb to about 2021). For the study in its entirety: In the newly diagnosed Graves' disease group, patients had been taking antithyroid drugs for less than 3 months. This study used TCR sequencing and RNA sequencing of peripheral blood to compare persistent Graves' disease patients against newly diagnosed Graves' disease patients. The study was registered as a clinical trial and conducted in China. A total of about 33 samples were covered by TCR sequencing, comprising approximately 13 persistent and roughly 20 newly diagnosed Graves' disease patients. Study-level results and caveats: A larger number of public clonotypes was shared among persistent patients (approximately 3,000) than among newly diagnosed patients (roughly 980). Lower TCR Shannon entropy and fewer highly expanded clones were observed in persistent Graves' disease patients than in newly diagnosed patients, which suggested clonal expansion. Because the primary lesion, thyroid tissue, could not be accessed, the study looked at peripheral blood alone. Sequencing and analysis were limited to the TCR beta chain. As a limitation, the authors acknowledged that the small sample size may reduce accuracy. Persistent disease showed preferential use of TRBV28, TRBJ1-2 and TRBJ2-5, whereas newly diagnosed disease favored TRBV20-1 and TRBJ2-1.

The sample's time point label, decoded: newly diagnosed GD, antithyroid drugs for less than 3 months. For both TCR sequencing and RNA sequencing, RNA was extracted from PBMCs using TRIzol. The diagnosis of Graves' disease followed American Thyroid Association guidelines. Patients for the study were recruited at an endocrinology department in Xi'an, China. Each patient gave approximately 10 milliliters of peripheral blood, collected in an EDTA anticoagulant tube. Ficoll Paque Plus density gradient separation was used to isolate PBMCs, and no further T cell sorting was done. An Agilent 2100 Bioanalyzer and agarose gel were used to check RNA quality, and a NanoDrop 2000 was used to measure RNA concentration. These data also featured in a second study, about T cells in Graves' hyperthyroidism and ophthalmopathy. As the second paper documents: A patient counted as having stable Graves' hyperthyroidism if no progression to ophthalmopathy occurred over 18 months of follow-up. Hyperthyroidism patients were aged 18 to 65 years and newly diagnosed, with disease duration of less than 2 months. Any patient with an uncontrolled infection, another autoimmune disease, pregnancy or lactation was excluded. Diagnoses were established on the basis of clinical symptoms, serum thyroxine and TRAb, thyroid ultrasound, and orbital computed tomography. The first round of RT-PCR for the TCR CDR3 was performed with the HTBI primer set and the Qiagen OneStep RT-PCR kit. Most expanded thyroid clonotypes (frequency above 0.001) were also found in blood, which suggests that blood repertoires may mirror thyroid immune responses. A model built on a 13 V-J signature distinguished ophthalmopathy from stable hyperthyroidism, reaching roughly 88% sensitivity and about 81% specificity in cross-validation and 80%/75% in testing. In validation, progression to ophthalmopathy was predicted by the model with around 70% sensitivity and approximately 78% specificity, a median of 6.5 months before onset. To identify TCR V-J signatures that set the groups apart, the researchers used a discovery cohort of roughly 100 patients, made up of 40 to 45 with Graves' ophthalmopathy and some 58 with stable Graves' hyperthyroidism. Prospective prediction of ophthalmopathy was tested in an independent validation cohort of 18 to 20 hyperthyroidism patients and around 16 patients who later progressed to ophthalmopathy. For training and testing, the approximately 92 patients in the discovery cohort were randomly divided in a 7:3 ratio. In addition, the study compared T-cell repertoires in thyroid tissue and in blood from roughly 6 Graves' hyperthyroidism patients. After blood sampling, hyperthyroidism patients were treated with methimazole at a starting dose of 30 mg daily, and ophthalmopathy patients were treated with high-dose intravenous methylprednisolone. The libraries were constructed in a second round of multiplex PCR and then size-selected and purified. The libraries were sequenced on an Illumina HiSeq2000 using paired-end 100 bp reads. SOAPnuke was used to process the raw data, throwing out any read that contained adapters or uncalled bases, had a mean Phred below 15, or lacked an exact constant-primer or identifier match. High-quality paired reads were merged with COPE v1.2.5, and unique nucleotide sequences were defined as clonotypes. Clonotypes were aligned to IMGT TRBV, TRBD and TRBJ reference segments using MiTCR v1.1. The analysis was restricted to V-J combinations with a frequency above 0.0001, which together covered 99% to 99.2% of the repertoires. The TCS score was defined as F50 (clonal expansion) divided by E x V (chaos), with BLOSUM62-based TCRdist calculated between CDR3 peptides within each V-J. Welch's t-statistics and random forest reduced roughly 530 V-J features to about 13, which were used in a naive Bayes classifier (R e1071). Sample size was not statistically predetermined, and investigators were not blinded to group allocation. The paper reports TCR Vbeta CDR3 sequencing of 140 or so peripheral blood samples: fewer than 50 ophthalmopathy, about 75 hyperthyroidism and approximately 17 progressor patients.

Recombination joined TRBV7-9 with TRBJ2-7; 10 of the junction bases match TRBD1. The sequenced sample was peripheral blood mononuclear cells (PBMCs), obtained at new diagnosis, from a patient treated with antithyroid drugs. The receptor comes from a man in his thirties or forties with Graves disease. Donor details come from another sample of the same person, matched by shared clones. The nucleotide sequence is TGTGCCAGCAGCTTAAGGACAGGGGGAAACTACGAGCAGCACTTC. This is translated as CASSLRTGGNYEQHF.